Reported below is one T cell receptor (beta chain). No antigen is known for it. The sample comes from a study of blood T cells in healthy people across ages. Study-level points and caveats: Naive CD4+ cells and diversity were both higher in long-lived donors than in aged donors.

Researchers isolated at least 7 million PBMCs per sample. With a J-beta primer mix and a sample-barcoded 5' primer, a second PCR ran roughly 6 to 11 cycles. TCRdb called the 5' RACE reads again in MiXCR, with one record for every CDR3 protein. The sample includes 890,000 or so distinct CDR3 sequences, about 62% seen only once; the top ten take around a quarter. Germline CDR1 reads MNHEY; CDR2 reads SVGEGT. This CDR3 has 16 amino acids. J lost 2 bases, V lost 2 bases, and 2 bases had no gene match. The source material was blood. The chain carries TRBV6-2 or TRBV6-3 and TRBJ2-3; 12 positions agree with TRBD2. This sequence originates from a man aged 30 to 39 in good health. DNA for the CDR3: TGTGCCAGCAGTTACGGACTAGCGGGACACACAGATACGCAGTATTTT. Its protein product is CASSYGLAGHTDTQYF.